This T cell receptor (beta chain) was observed in a study of Ad26.COV2.S vaccination and SARS-CoV-2 variants. Study-level background: Donor got 5x10^10 or 1x10^11 viral particles of Ad26.COV2.S.

The CDR3 contains 14 residues. The V end lost 3 bases, the J end lost 3 bases, and 12 bases lay between the germline ends. The V gene's germline CDR1 is MDHEN and CDR2 SYDVKM. The treatment denotes: 15 to 20 received Ad26.COV2.S at low or high dose, single or two shots; roughly 5 received placebo; per-sample allocation not given. The samples were gathered on day 63 after the first injection of vaccine or placebo. TCRdb's copy holds only in-frame clones and misses some; the assay was immunoSEQ multiplex PCR. The table records some 500,000 clones, 85% to 90% of them present only once. The J gene is TRBJ2-7, the V gene TRBV28, with D tentatively TRBD1 (7 bases). Sample: peripheral blood, taken in a trial of Ad26.COV2.S vaccine versus placebo. This TCR came from a person aged 18-60 years who received the Ad26.COV2.S COVID-19 vaccine or a placebo. The CDR3 bases are TGTGCCAGCAGTTTCTTGCGGGACAGCTACGAGCAGTACTTC. Its translation is CASSFLRDSYEQYF.